A selection of T cell receptor beta chains follows, all from one sample in a study of blood T cell repertoires in COVID-19. The protocol was immunoSEQ multiplex PCR, while the TCRdb copy is restricted to in-frame clones and leaves out a portion. The sample contains approximately 240,000 clones, 75% to 95% of which appear only once. Sequencing was done on a sample of PBMCs or T cells enriched from blood (not recorded which). Every receptor here comes from a woman between 18 and 29 years old who had recovered from COVID-19. Both conserved end residues are part of each CDR3. The D gene is left open where the match is weak. Clone size, where shown, is once, few, many, or a class for clones that have expanded.

TGTGCCAGCAGCCAAGCAGGGGGCGCCCTGGGAAACACCATATATTTT | CASSQAGGALGNTIYF | TRBV3-1/TRBV3-2 | TRBD1 | - | TRBJ1-3
TGTGCCACCAGCAGAGATTACAAGGAGCCGAACACTGAAGCTTTCTTT | CATSRDYKEPNTEAFF | TRBV15 | - | - | TRBJ1-1
TGCGCCAGCAGCTTGGGAGTCGGGGACTATGGCTACACCTTC | CASSLGVGDYGYTF | TRBV5-1 | - | once | TRBJ1-2
TGTGCCAGCAGTCTTGGGGCACAGGGGAATTCACCCCTCCACTTT | CASSLGAQGNSPLHF | TRBV28 | TRBD1 | - | TRBJ1-6
TGTGCCACCAGCAGTGGAGGGATGAAGGGGCGCGCTTTTGGCTACACCTTC | CATSSGGMKGRAFGYTF | TRBV15 | - | - | TRBJ1-2
TGCGCCAGCAGTACCGATCCAGAGACAGGGGGGAGAGAAGCTTTCTTT | CASSTDPETGGREAFF | TRBV5-1 | TRBD1 | - | TRBJ1-1
TGTGCCAGCAGCCAGGGGCGGGCAGATACGCAGTATTTT | CASSQGRADTQYF | TRBV7-2 | - | once | TRBJ2-3
TGTGCTTCCGCCGGGACTAATTCAGATACGCAGTATTTT | CASAGTNSDTQYF | TRBV7-7 | TRBD2 | - | TRBJ2-3
TGTGCCAGCAGCCAGCATCGGAAGGGACAGGGACCACATGATGAGCAGTTCTTC | CASSQHRKGQGPHDEQFF | TRBV3-1/TRBV3-2 | TRBD1 | - | TRBJ2-1
TGTGCCAGCTCCGGGGGTTATATCGGGGAGCTGTTTTTT | CASSGGYIGELFF | TRBV7-9 | - | - | TRBJ2-2
TGTGCCAGCAGTCGCTTCACTAGCGGGAGTGCAACAGATACGCAGTATTTT | CASSRFTSGSATDTQYF | TRBV28 | TRBD2 | - | TRBJ2-3
TGTGCCAGCAGCTTAGAAGTGTGGGGACAGGGAAGGTCACCCTACGAGCAGTACTTC | CASSLEVWGQGRSPYEQYF | TRBV11-3 | TRBD1 | - | TRBJ2-7
TGTGCCAGCAGCTTGGCTGGGGGCAGGGGTCAGCCCCAGCATTTT | CASSLAGGRGQPQHF | TRBV5-6 | - | - | TRBJ1-5
TGTGCCACCATCACCGGGACAGGGGAAGCTTTCTTT | CATITGTGEAFF | TRBV24-1 | TRBD1 | - | TRBJ1-1
TGTGCCAGCAGGAAATCTCTAGCGGGGGGGCAAGATACGCAGTATTTT | CASRKSLAGGQDTQYF | TRBV27 | TRBD2 | - | TRBJ2-3
TGCGCCAGCAGCATGGAGGGGGTGGACTATGGCTACACCTTC | CASSMEGVDYGYTF | TRBV5-1 | - | - | TRBJ1-2
TGTGCCAGCAGCCAAGATATGAGGACTAGCGGGGGATCCCAAGAGACCCAGTACTTC | CASSQDMRTSGGSQETQYF | TRBV4-2 | TRBD2 | - | TRBJ2-5
TGTGCCAGCAGCGTAGGTCCCCAGGGTTTGGCTTTCTTT | CASSVGPQGLAFF | TRBV9 | - | few | TRBJ1-1
TGCGCCAGCAGCATAGGGGCTAGCGGGCTCTACGAGCAGTACTTC | CASSIGASGLYEQYF | TRBV5-1 | TRBD2 | - | TRBJ2-7
TGTGCCAGCAGCTTAGGTGGGACTAGCGGGTGGTACGGGCAGTACTTC | CASSLGGTSGWYGQYF | TRBV7-6 | TRBD2 | - | TRBJ2-7
TGCGCCAGCAGCCCCAGGGGCAGGGGTGCCTATGGCTACACCTTC | CASSPRGRGAYGYTF | TRBV5-1 | - | - | TRBJ1-2
TGTGCCAGTAGTGCGGGACAGGGAGGTGGCTACACCTTC | CASSAGQGGGYTF | TRBV19 | TRBD1 | - | TRBJ1-2
TGTGCCAGCAGTTTTATCCGGGTTAACACAGATACGCAGTATTTT | CASSFIRVNTDTQYF | TRBV28 | - | - | TRBJ2-3
TGCGCCAGCAGCCGGGAAGAATCGAACACCGGGGAGCTGTTTTTT | CASSREESNTGELFF | TRBV5-1 | - | few | TRBJ2-2
TGTGCCAGCAGTGACCAAGCATACAATCAGCCCCAGCATTTT | CASSDQAYNQPQHF | TRBV6-1 | - | - | TRBJ1-5
TGTGCCAGCAGCTTAGTGGGACAGGGGGGTCATGGCTACACCTTC | CASSLVGQGGHGYTF | TRBV7-8 | TRBD1 | once | TRBJ1-2
TGTGCCACCAGCAGAGTTGGGGACAGAGGACGATACGAGCAGTACTTC | CATSRVGDRGRYEQYF | TRBV15 | TRBD1 | - | TRBJ2-7
TGCGCCAGCAGCCAACAGGGGCCCGGGTCCGGTGAAGCTTTCTTT | CASSQQGPGSGEAFF | TRBV5-1 | TRBD1 | once | TRBJ1-1
TGTGCCAGCAGCTTAGAGGGGGGGTACAGCCTTAACACTGAAGCTTTCTTT | CASSLEGGYSLNTEAFF | TRBV7-8 | - | - | TRBJ1-1
TGCGCCAGCAGCTTGGCGGGAGACAACTATGGCTACACCTTC | CASSLAGDNYGYTF | TRBV5-1 | - | - | TRBJ1-2
TGTGCCAGCAGCTTGGTTGCTAGCGGGACCGGGGAGCTGTTTTTT | CASSLVASGTGELFF | TRBV5-6 | TRBD2 | - | TRBJ2-2
TGTGCCAGCAGCCGAGACAGGGACTATGGCTACACCTTC | CASSRDRDYGYTF | TRBV9 | TRBD1 | - | TRBJ1-2
TGTGCCAGCAGCCAAGGTCTGGGCGGGGGAGGGGATACGCAGTATTTT | CASSQGLGGGGDTQYF | TRBV4-2 | TRBD2 | - | TRBJ2-3
TGCGCCAGCAGCCAAGGGATTACAGGGGGTCGGACTGAAGCTTTCTTT | CASSQGITGGRTEAFF | TRBV4-1 | TRBD1 | - | TRBJ1-1
TGCGCCAGCAGCCAAGACCTCACGCGCGGGTACGAGCAGTACTTC | CASSQDLTRGYEQYF | TRBV4-1 | - | - | TRBJ2-7
TGTGCCAGTACCCTGCGGGGTACGGGCTATGGCTACACCTTC | CASTLRGTGYGYTF | TRBV19 | - | - | TRBJ1-2
TGCGCCAGCAGCCCCAGGACAGGGGGCCTGTCTAATGAAAAACTGTTTTTT | CASSPRTGGLSNEKLFF | TRBV4-1 | TRBD1 | - | TRBJ1-4
TGTGCCAGCAGCTTGTTCGGGACTAGCTCCTACAATGAGCAGTTCTTC | CASSLFGTSSYNEQFF | TRBV5-5 | TRBD2 | - | TRBJ2-1
TGTGCTAGTGGTGCGGGTAGCGCCTATGGCTACACCTTC | CASGAGSAYGYTF | TRBV12-5 | - | once | TRBJ1-2
TGCGCCAGCAGCGGAGTCAGGGGGCCCGGCACTGAAGCTTTCTTT | CASSGVRGPGTEAFF | TRBV5-1 | TRBD1 | - | TRBJ1-1
TGTGCCAGCTCAGTAGACATGAACACTGAAGCTTTCTTT | CASSVDMNTEAFF | TRBV18 | - | - | TRBJ1-1